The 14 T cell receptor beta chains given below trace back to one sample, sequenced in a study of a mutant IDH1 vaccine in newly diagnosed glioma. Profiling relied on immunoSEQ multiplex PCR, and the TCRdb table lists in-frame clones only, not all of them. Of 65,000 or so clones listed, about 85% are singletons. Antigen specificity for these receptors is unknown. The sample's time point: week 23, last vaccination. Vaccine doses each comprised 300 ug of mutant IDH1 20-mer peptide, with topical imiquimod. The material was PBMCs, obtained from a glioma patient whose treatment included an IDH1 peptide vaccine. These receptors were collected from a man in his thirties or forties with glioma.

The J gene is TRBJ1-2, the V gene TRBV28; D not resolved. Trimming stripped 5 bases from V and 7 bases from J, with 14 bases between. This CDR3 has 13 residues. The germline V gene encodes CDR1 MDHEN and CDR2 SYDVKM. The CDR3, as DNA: TGTGCCAGCAGTACGCAGGTGACTGGTGGCTACACCTTC. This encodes CASSTQVTGGYTF.

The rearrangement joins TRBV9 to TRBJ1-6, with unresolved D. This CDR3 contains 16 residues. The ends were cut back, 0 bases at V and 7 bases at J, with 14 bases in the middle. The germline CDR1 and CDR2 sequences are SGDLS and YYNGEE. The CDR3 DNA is TGTGCCAGCAGCGTAGCTTGGGGTCCAGCCAATTCACCCCTCCACTTT. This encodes CASSVAWGPANSPLHF.

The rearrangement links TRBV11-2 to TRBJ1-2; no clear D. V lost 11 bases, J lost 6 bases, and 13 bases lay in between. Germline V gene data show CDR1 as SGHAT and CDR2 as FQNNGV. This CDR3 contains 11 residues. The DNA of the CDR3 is TGTGCCCTCCAGCGTTGGGATGGCTACACCTTC. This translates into CALQRWDGYTF.

The CDR3 spells CASSLYYEQYF. The CDR3 DNA follows: TGTGCCAGCAGCTTGTACTACGAGCAGTACTTC. The chain carries TRBV6-5 and TRBJ2-7; D uncertain. The germline gives CDR1 MNHEY, CDR2 SVGAGI. CDR3 size: 11 residues. V dropped 6 bases and J dropped 3 bases, with 6 bases sitting between them.

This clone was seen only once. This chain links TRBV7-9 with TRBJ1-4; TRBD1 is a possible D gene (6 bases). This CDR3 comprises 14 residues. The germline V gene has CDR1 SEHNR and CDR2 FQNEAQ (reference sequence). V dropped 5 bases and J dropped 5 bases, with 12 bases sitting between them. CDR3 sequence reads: CASSRAGGNEKLFF. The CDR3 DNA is TGTGCCAGCAGCCGGGCGGGGGGCAATGAAAAACTGTTTTTT. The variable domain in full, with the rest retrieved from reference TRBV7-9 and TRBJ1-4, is DTGVSQNPRHKITKRGQNVTFRCDPISEHNRLYWYRQTLGQGPEFLTYFQNEAQLEKSRLLSDRFSAERPKGSFSTLEIQRTEQGDSAMYLCASSRAGGNEKLFFGSGTQLSVL.

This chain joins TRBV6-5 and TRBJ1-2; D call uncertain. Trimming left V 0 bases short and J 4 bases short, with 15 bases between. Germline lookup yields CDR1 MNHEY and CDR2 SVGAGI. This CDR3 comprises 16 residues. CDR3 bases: TGTGCCAGCAGTTACTCGAGAGGGCCTGGGCTCTATGGCTACACCTTC. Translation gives CASSYSRGPGLYGYTF.

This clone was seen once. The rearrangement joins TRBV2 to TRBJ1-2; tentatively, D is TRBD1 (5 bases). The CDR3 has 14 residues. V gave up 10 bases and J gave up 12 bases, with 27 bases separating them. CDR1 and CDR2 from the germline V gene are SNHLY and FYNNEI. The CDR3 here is CATLREAGSSSDTF. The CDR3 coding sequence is TGTGCCACCCTAAGAGAGGCAGGGTCTTCTTCTGACACCTTC.

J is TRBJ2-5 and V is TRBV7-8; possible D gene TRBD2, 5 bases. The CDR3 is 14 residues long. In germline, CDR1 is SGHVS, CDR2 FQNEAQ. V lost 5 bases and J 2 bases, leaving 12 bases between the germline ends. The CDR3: CASSPTRVQETQYF. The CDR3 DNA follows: TGTGCCAGCAGCCCCACTAGGGTACAAGAGACCCAGTACTTC.

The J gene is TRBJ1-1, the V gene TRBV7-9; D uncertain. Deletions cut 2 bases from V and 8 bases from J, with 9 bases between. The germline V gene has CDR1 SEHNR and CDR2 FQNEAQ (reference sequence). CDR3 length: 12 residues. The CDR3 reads CASSLMNQEAFF. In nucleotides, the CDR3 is TGTGCCAGCAGCTTAATGAATCAGGAAGCTTTCTTT.

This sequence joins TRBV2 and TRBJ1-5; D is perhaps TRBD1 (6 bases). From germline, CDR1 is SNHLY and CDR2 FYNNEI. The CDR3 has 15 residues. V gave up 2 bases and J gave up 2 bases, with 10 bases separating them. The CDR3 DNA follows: TGTGCCAGCAGTGAATCGGCAGGGGGCAATCAGCCCCAGCATTTT. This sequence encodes CASSESAGGNQPQHF.

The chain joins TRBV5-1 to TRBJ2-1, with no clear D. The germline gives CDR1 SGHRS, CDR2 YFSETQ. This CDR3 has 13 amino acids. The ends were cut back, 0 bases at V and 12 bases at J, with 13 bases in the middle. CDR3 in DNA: TGCGCCAGCAGCTTGGCCCGGACGGCCTTGCAGTTCTTC. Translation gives CASSLARTALQFF.

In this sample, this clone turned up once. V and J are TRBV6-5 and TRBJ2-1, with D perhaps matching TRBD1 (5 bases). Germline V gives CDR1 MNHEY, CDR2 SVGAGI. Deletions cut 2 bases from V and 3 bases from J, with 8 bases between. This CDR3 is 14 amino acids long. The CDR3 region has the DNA TGTGCCAGCAGTTACGGAACAGGCTACAATGAGCAGTTCTTC. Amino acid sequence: CASSYGTGYNEQFF.

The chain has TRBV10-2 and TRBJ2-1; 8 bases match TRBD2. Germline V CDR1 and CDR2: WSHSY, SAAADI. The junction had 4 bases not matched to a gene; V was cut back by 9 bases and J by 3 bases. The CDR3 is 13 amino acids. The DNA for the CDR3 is TGCGCCAGTCTAGCGGGCTTCTACAATGAGCAGTTCTTC. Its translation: CASLAGFYNEQFF.

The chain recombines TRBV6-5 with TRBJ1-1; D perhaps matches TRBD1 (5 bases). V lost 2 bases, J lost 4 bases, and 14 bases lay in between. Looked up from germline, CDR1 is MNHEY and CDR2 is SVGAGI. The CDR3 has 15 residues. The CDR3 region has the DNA TGTGCCAGCAGTTACCCTGGGGGAGTTGGCACTGAAGCTTTCTTT. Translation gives CASSYPGGVGTEAFF.